The 23 T cell receptor beta chains reported below all come from one sample, sequenced in a study of T cell responses to AZD1222 COVID-19 vaccine. Sequenced by immunoSEQ multiplex PCR; TCRdb stores in-frame clones only, minus some. The data contain nearly 200,000 clones, approximately 94% of them singletons. Sequenced material: peripheral blood, taken 28 days after the second AZD1222 dose. All receptors derive from an adult who received the AZD1222 COVID-19 vaccine.

V usage is TRBV6-6 and J usage is TRBJ2-3; weak D call: TRBD2 (6 bases). CDR3 length equals 14 residues. V gave up 3 bases and J gave up 6 bases, with 13 bases separating them. The germline gives CDR1 MNHNY, CDR2 SVGAGI (reference sequence). Here the CDR3 DNA reads TGTGCCAGCAGTTATGCCCCCGGGGGTGATACGCAGTATTTT. Its protein is CASSYAPGGDTQYF.

The CDR3, as DNA: TGTGCCAGCGGCGGGGGGAGCACAGATACGCAGTATTTT. This sequence encodes CASGGGSTDTQYF. The chain couples TRBV7-3 to TRBJ2-3; the match to TRBD2 covers 8 bases. The germline V gene has CDR1 SGHTA and CDR2 FQGTGA. With V trimmed by 8 bases and J by 0 bases, 1 base remained unmatched. This CDR3 contains 13 residues.

The chain employs TRBV28 and TRBJ1-5; 7 bases align to TRBD1. V was pared by 8 bases and J by 7 bases, with 20 bases of the junction left unmatched. Germline CDR1 is MDHEN and CDR2 is SYDVKM. The CDR3 runs to 17 residues. The CDR3 spells CASGGAGTVLSWQPQHF. CDR3 in DNA: TGTGCCAGCGGGGGGGCGGGGACAGTCCTCTCATGGCAGCCCCAGCATTTT.

This chain connects TRBV4-1 to TRBJ1-6, with no clear D. The length of the CDR3 is 14 residues. V lost 4 bases, J lost 8 bases, and 12 bases lay in between. Germline V gives CDR1 MGHRA, CDR2 YSYEKL. This CDR3 is CASSPRELDSPLHF. The CDR3 bases are TGCGCCAGCAGCCCAAGGGAGTTGGATTCACCCCTCCACTTT.

V is TRBV6-6 and J is TRBJ1-1; a possible D gene is TRBD1 (5 bases). CDR3 length equals 14 residues. CDR1 is MNHNY, CDR2 SVGAGI, per germline (reference sequence). Trimming stripped 2 bases from V and 3 bases from J, with 10 bases between. CDR3 DNA sequence: TGTGCCAGCAGTTACAGGGCAGGGTACACTGAAGCTTTCTTT. It codes for CASSYRAGYTEAFF.

The chain combines TRBV10-1 with TRBJ1-5, with no clear D. The CDR3 extends over 13 amino acids. Germline V gives CDR1 WNHNN, CDR2 SYGVQD (reference sequence). Trimming removed 2 bases from V and 4 bases from J, with 6 bases in between. The CDR3 coding sequence is TGCGCCAGCAGTGAGGGGATTAATCAGCCCCAGCATTTT. As protein: CASSEGINQPQHF.

Here the CDR3 DNA reads TGTGCCAGCATACTCGACGGGAACACTGAAGCTTTCTTT. This sequence encodes CASILDGNTEAFF. J is TRBJ1-1 and V is TRBV6-5, with D hard to call. Trimming cost V 7 bases and J 1 base, with 10 bases left between them. CDR3 length: 13 residues. The germline CDR1 and CDR2 sequences are MNHEY and SVGAGI.

V is TRBV27 and J is TRBJ1-2, with 8 bases fitting TRBD1. Per germline, CDR1 MNHEY and CDR2 SMNVEV (reference sequence). J gave up 4 bases and V 3 bases, and 4 bases lay outside the gene matches. This CDR3 spans 14 amino acids. The CDR3 loop reads CASSLDRAGYGYTF. DNA for the CDR3: TGTGCCAGCAGTTTGGACAGGGCGGGCTATGGCTACACCTTC.

This chain connects TRBV27 to TRBJ1-1, with TRBD1 as a possible D gene (5 bases). Germline loops: CDR1 MNHEY, CDR2 SMNVEV (reference sequence). V was shortened by 8 bases and J by 10 bases, with 20 bases between the two germline ends. The CDR3 spans 13 residues. CDR3 sequence: CASRSNGGGRAFF. CDR3 in DNA: TGTGCCAGCCGGTCAAATGGTGGGGGGAGAGCTTTCTTT.

As concerns this clone: One junction end does not reproduce the germline sequence, and a read error may be involved. The chain combines TRBV20-1 with TRBJ2-7, with D perhaps TRBD2 (6 bases). The CDR3 runs to 10 residues. Germline-derived CDR1 and CDR2 are DFQATT and SNEGSKA (reference sequence). Here the CDR3 DNA reads TGCAGTGCTTATACCGGGACTTTGGACTTC. Translating gives CSAYTGTLDF.

This chain links TRBV7-2 with TRBJ2-1, with D uncertain. Germline V lookup: CDR1 SGHTA, CDR2 FQGNSA. The ends were cut back, 5 bases at V and 8 bases at J, with 7 bases in the middle. CDR3 length equals 11 residues. CDR3 coding DNA: TGTGCCAGCAGCCCCCGTTATGAGCAGTTCTTC. It codes for CASSPRYEQFF.

The genes are TRBV5-4 and TRBJ2-1; 12 nucleotides agree with TRBD2. The CDR3 consists of 16 residues. The V and J ends lost 4 bases and 3 bases, in that order; junction bases with no gene match: 5. Germline V CDR1 and CDR2: SGHNT, YYREEE (reference sequence). CDR3 coding DNA: TGTGCCAGCAGCGCTAGCGGGGGGGCCGGCTACAATGAGCAGTTCTTC. It specifies CASSASGGAGYNEQFF.

V and J are TRBV10-3 and TRBJ2-7; D possibly corresponds to TRBD1 (5 bases). CDR1 is ENHRY, CDR2 SYGVKD, per germline. V lost 11 bases to trimming and J lost 2 bases, with 10 bases between them. The CDR3 extends over 11 amino acids. The CDR3 reads CASQTAYEQYF. The CDR3, as DNA: TGTGCCTCACAGACAGCCTACGAGCAGTACTTC.

The chain joins TRBV10-3 to TRBJ2-7; D gene uncertain. Trimming took 10 bases from V and 0 from J, leaving 16 bases between them. The CDR3 is made up of 14 amino acids. Germline V gene data show CDR1 as ENHRY and CDR2 as SYGVKD. In DNA, the CDR3 is TGTGCCACCCACCCGGGTGAAAGCTCCTACGAGCAGTACTTC. Translating gives CATHPGESSYEQYF.

The rearrangement links TRBV9 to TRBJ2-7; 10 nucleotides match TRBD1. The CDR3 covers 15 residues. Per germline, CDR1 SGDLS and CDR2 YYNGEE. J was trimmed by 6 bases and V by 6 bases; bases with no gene match: 12. The CDR3, as DNA: TGTGCCAGCACCATAGGGACAGGGGATATGGGCGAGCAGTACTTC. Translating gives CASTIGTGDMGEQYF.

CDR3: CASSSTSSYEQYF. DNA for the CDR3: TGTGCCAGTAGTTCGACTAGCAGCTACGAGCAGTACTTC. The genes are TRBV19 and TRBJ2-7; 7 positions match TRBD2. Germline V lookup: CDR1 LNHDA, CDR2 SQIVND (reference sequence). The V and J ends lost 5 bases and 3 bases, in that order; junction bases with no gene match: 4. There are 13 residues in the CDR3.

This clone was seen once. The rearrangement joins TRBV7-9 to TRBJ1-2; D is unresolved. V was trimmed by 0 bases and J by 7 bases, leaving 9 bases between them. Per the germline V gene, CDR1 is SEHNR and CDR2 is FQNEAQ (reference sequence). CDR3 length equals 13 residues. The DNA of the CDR3 is TGTGCCAGCAGCTTAGCGCGGGAGGGTGGCTACACCTTC. This sequence encodes CASSLAREGGYTF.

The rearrangement links TRBV5-4 to TRBJ1-3; 7 bases match TRBD1. CDR1 is SGHNT and CDR2 is YYREEE in the germline V gene (reference sequence). The CDR3 has 15 amino acids. After removal of 5 bases from V and 4 bases from J, the junction contained 9 bases not matched to a gene. CDR3 sequence reads: CASSPTGDAGNTIYF. In nucleotides, the CDR3 is TGTGCCAGCAGTCCCACAGGGGATGCCGGAAACACCATATATTTT. Full variable domain (missing parts from reference TRBV5-4 and TRBJ1-3): ETGVTQSPTHLIKTRGQQVTLRCSSQSGHNTVSWYQQALGQGPQFIFQYYREEENGRGNFPPRFSGLQFPNYSSELNVNALELDDSALYLCASSPTGDAGNTIYFGEGSWLTVV.

As concerns this clone: Germline and junction disagree at one end, which may indicate a read error. The gene calls are TRBV5-1 and TRBJ1-2; D possibly corresponds to TRBD1 (5 bases). Per the germline V gene, CDR1 is SGHRS and CDR2 is YFSETQ. The CDR3 has 11 residues. The CDR3 region is CASSLDRQWIF. CDR3 sequence (DNA): TGCGCCAGCAGCTTGGATAGACAGTGGATATTC.

V gene TRBV3-1 (or the pseudogene TRBV3-2) combines with J gene TRBJ2-5, with a weak D call TRBD2 (6 bases). V was shortened by 0 bases and J by 7 bases, with 6 bases between the two germline ends. Germline CDR1 and CDR2: LGHDT and YNNKEL (reference sequence). This CDR3 has 12 residues. CDR3 DNA sequence: TGTGCCAGCAGCCAAGAGGGGGGGACCCAGTACTTC. Its protein product is CASSQEGGTQYF.

The gene calls are TRBV6-1 and TRBJ2-3, with 9 bases identical to TRBD1. Per the germline V gene, CDR1 is MNHNS and CDR2 is SASEGT. The CDR3 is 16 amino acids. V gave up 4 bases and J gave up 2 bases; unmatched junction bases: 7. CDR3 sequence (DNA): TGTGCCAGCAGTGGGGACAGGGTCCGGGCCACAGATACGCAGTATTTT. This encodes CASSGDRVRATDTQYF.

V usage is TRBV29-1 and J usage is TRBJ1-4, with TRBD1 as a possible D gene (6 bases). The CDR3 is 13 residues long. The germline V gene encodes CDR1 SQVTM and CDR2 ANQGSEA. V was trimmed by 7 bases and J by 5 bases, leaving 14 bases between them. The CDR3 coding sequence is TGCAGCGCCGGGGGCCAGTTGAATGAAAAACTGTTTTTT. Its protein is CSAGGQLNEKLFF.

This clone was observed a few times. CDR3 in DNA: TGTGCCAGCAGCTCTCAGACGGTGAACTATGGCTACACCTTC. Its translation is CASSSQTVNYGYTF. V usage is TRBV7-2 and J usage is TRBJ1-2, with D uncertain. V was clipped by 4 bases and J by 2 bases, with 11 bases between them. The CDR3 length is 14 residues. CDR1 is SGHTA, CDR2 FQGNSA, per germline.